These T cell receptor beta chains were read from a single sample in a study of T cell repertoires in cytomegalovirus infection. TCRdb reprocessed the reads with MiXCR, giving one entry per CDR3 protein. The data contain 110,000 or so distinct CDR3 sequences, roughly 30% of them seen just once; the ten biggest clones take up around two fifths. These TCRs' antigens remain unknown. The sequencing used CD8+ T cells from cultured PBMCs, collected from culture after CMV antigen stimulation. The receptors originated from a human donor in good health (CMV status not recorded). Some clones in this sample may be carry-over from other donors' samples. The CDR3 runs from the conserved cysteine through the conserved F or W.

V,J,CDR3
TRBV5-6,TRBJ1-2,CASSVTRVGYTF
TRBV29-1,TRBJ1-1,CSVEIQGGNTEAFF
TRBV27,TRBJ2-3,CASSLIGLASTDTQYF
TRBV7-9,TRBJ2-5,CASSLVLNQETQYF
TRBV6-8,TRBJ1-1,CASTYMNTEAFF
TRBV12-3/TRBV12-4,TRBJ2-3,CASPPGTGGDPHTDTQYF
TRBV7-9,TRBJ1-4,CASSPQRLDEKLFF
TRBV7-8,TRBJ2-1,CASSLGTSLQNEQFF
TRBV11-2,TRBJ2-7,CASSSETGPWGEQYF
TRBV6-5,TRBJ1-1,CASSYSGGIQGPNTEAFF
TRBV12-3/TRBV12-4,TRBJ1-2,CASSFVHNYGYTF
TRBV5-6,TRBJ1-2,CASSLGQPNYGYTF
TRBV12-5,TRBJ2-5,CASGLLRGAETQYF
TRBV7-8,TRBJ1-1,CASSSRQNTEAFF
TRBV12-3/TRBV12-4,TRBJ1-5,CASRPDGSNQPQHF
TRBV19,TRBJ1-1,CASSIGGHTGNTEAFF
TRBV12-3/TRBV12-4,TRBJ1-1,CASTLTGNAFF
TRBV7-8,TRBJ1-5,CASSLGSIKGNQPQHF
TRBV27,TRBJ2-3,CATGVTGLADTQYF
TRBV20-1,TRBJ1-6,CSAWDRAVSSYNSPLHF
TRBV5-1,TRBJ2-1,CASSPAFGGGYNEQFF
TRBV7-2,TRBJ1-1,CASSQPGWVLGTEAFF
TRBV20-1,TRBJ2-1,CSAPTGTYNEQFF
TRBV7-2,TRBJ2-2,CASVLDTGELFF
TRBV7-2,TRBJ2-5,CASSLVLRGRQETQYF
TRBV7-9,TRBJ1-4,CASSLGQGGEKLFF
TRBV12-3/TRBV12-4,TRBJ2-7,CASSFSDHYEQYF
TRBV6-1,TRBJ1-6,CASSDLRDRGYNSPLHF
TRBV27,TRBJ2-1,CASSWGGPDEQFF
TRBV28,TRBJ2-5,CASEGGRKTQYF
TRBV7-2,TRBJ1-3,CASGGGRDSGNTIYF
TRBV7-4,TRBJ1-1,CASSLGDRVKSGLNTEAFF
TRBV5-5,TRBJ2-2,CASSWYPNTGELFF
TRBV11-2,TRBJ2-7,CASSFGGNEQYF
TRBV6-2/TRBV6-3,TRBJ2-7,CASTNRRLAGNEQYF
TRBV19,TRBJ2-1,CASSFRRGLNNEQFF
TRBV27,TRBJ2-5,CASSLSPSYQETQYF
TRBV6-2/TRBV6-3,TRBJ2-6,CASSYGGAWGANVLTF
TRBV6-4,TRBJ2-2,CASSGGTDEGELFF
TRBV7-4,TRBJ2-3,CASSLAGQLGTQYF
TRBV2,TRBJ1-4,CASSGEPRTANEKLFF
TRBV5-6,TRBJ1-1,CASETGVGGDTEAFF
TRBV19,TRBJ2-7,CASSIDNSDEQYF
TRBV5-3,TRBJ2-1,CASRTYEQFF
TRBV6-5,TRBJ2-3,CASRLAGYTDTQYF
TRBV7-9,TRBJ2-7,CASSLSLLGEQYF
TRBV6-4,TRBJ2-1,CASSDSTGLSYNEQFF
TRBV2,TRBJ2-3,CASSGGEPRTDTQYF
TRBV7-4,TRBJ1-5,CAISTGHNQPQHF
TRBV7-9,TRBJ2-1,CASSLGTGGSRNEQFF
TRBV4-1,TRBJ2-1,CASSQDQLMGLAMDNEQFF
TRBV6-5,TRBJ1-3,CASSNDALGNTIYF
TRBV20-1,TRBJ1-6,CSAGSGAKLNSPLHF
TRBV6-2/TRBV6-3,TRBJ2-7,CASSYTSSYEQYF
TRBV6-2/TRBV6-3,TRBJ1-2,CASSYWAFAPSGYTF
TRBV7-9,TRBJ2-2,CASSPPVQGYTGELFF
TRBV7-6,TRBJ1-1,CASSLQDRAPNTEAFF
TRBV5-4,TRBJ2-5,CASSYSGSPQETQYF
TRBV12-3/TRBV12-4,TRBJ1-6,CASTRGGSSYNSPLHF
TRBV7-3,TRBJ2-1,CASSFSGGGLDEQFF